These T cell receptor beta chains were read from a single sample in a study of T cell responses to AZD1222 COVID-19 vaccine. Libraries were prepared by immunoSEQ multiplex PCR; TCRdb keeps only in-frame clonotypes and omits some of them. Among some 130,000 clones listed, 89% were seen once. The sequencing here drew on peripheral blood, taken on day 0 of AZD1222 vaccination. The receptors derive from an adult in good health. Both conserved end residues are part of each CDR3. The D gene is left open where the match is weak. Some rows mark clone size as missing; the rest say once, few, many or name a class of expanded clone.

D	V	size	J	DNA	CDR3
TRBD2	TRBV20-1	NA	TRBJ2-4	TGCAGTGCTAGTTGGGTAGCGGGGGGGCAGAACATTCAGTACTTC	CSASWVAGGQNIQYF
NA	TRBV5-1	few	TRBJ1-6	TGCGCCAGCAGCCTCGTTCCGGGGGTGGAATCACCCCTCCACTTT	CASSLVPGVESPLHF
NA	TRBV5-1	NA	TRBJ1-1	TGCGCCAGCAGCTCCGCGGTGGCTAGAACTGAAGCTTTCTTT	CASSSAVARTEAFF
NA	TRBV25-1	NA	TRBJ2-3	TGTGCCAGCACTGCAGGGGGGTCCATTAGGACAGATACGCAGTATTTT	CASTAGGSIRTDTQYF
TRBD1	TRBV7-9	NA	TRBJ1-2	TGTGCCAGCAGCCAGGGGGTTTATGGCTACACCTTC	CASSQGVYGYTF
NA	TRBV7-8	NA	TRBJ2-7	TGTGCCAGCAGCTCGTGGGGGAGCTCCTACGAGCAGTACTTC	CASSSWGSSYEQYF
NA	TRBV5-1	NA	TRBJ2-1	TGCGCCAGCAGCCCTCCCACAAGTTACAATGAGCAGTTCTTC	CASSPPTSYNEQFF
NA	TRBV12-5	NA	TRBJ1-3	TGTGCTAGTGGTTTGGTCGACAGCACCATATATTTT	CASGLVDSTIYF
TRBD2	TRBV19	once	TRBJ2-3	TGTGCCAGTACTCCCGAAGGACTAGCGACCACAGATACGCAGTATTTT	CASTPEGLATTDTQYF
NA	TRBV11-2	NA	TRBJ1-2	TGTGCCAGCAGCCAGAATAGCTTCTATGGCTACACCTTC	CASSQNSFYGYTF
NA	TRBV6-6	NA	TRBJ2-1	TGTGCCGGAGCGAACGCAGGTTCCTACAATGAGCAGTTCTTC	CAGANAGSYNEQFF
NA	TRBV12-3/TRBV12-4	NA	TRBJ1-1	TGTGCCAGCAGTTCCGACAGGAATAGTAGAGCTTTCTTT	CASSSDRNSRAFF
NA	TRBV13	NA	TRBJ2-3	TGTGCCAGCAGCTTAGAGTGGGGCGGGGGCCCCTCGAGCAACACAGATACGCAGTATTTT	CASSLEWGGGPSSNTDTQYF
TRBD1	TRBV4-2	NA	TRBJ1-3	TGTGCCAGCAGCCAACACGACAGGGGGAATGGAAACACCATATATTTT	CASSQHDRGNGNTIYF
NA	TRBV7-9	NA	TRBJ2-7	TGTGCCAGCAGCCCTGCCGACGGCGAGCAGTACTTC	CASSPADGEQYF
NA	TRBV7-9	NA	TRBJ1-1	TGTGCCAGCAGCTTATCTGAATGGCCGGGCACTGAAGCTTTCTTT	CASSLSEWPGTEAFF
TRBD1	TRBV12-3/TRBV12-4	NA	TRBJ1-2	TGTGCCAGCAGTCGGGACAGGGGAGAGGGCTACACCTTC	CASSRDRGEGYTF
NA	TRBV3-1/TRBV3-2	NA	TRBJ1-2	TGTGCCAGCAGCCTTAGGGGATCGAATGGCTACACCTTC	CASSLRGSNGYTF
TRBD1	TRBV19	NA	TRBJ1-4	TGTGCCAGTACCTTTACTCCGGGACAGGGTTTCGTCGAAGAAAAACTGTTTTTT	CASTFTPGQGFVEEKLFF
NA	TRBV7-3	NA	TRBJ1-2	TGTGCCAGCAGCTCCCCGGGGGGCTATGGCTACACCTTC	CASSSPGGYGYTF
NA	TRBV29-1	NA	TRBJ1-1	TGCAGCGCCGACCTCGAGGGCAGGACTGAAGCTTTCTTT	CSADLEGRTEAFF
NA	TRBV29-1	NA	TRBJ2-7	TGCAGCGTCCCTGGAGGAGGCTTGCCCAGGGGACCCTCCTACGAGCAGTACTTC	CSVPGGGLPRGPSYEQYF
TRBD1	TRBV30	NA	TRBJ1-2	TGTGCCTGGACTCTCTACGGACAGGATGGTAACTATGGCTACACCTTC	CAWTLYGQDGNYGYTF
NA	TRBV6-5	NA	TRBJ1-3	TGTGCCGGGGGCGAGACAGTCTCTGGAAACACCATATATTTT	CAGGETVSGNTIYF
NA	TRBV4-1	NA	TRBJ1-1	TGCGCCAGCAGCCAAGAACGGCAGAGCATGAACACTGAAGCTTTCTTT	CASSQERQSMNTEAFF
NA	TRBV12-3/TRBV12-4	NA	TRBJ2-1	TGTGCCAGCAGTTTTCTGGGGGAGCAGTTCTTC	CASSFLGEQFF
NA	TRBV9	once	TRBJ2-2	TGTGCCAGCAGCGTATCCGGGCAAGGGGGCGGGGAGCTGTTTTTT	CASSVSGQGGGELFF
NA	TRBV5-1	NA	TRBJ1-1	TGCGCCAGCAGCTTTCAAATCGGGGAGTCGAACACTGAAGCTTTCTTT	CASSFQIGESNTEAFF
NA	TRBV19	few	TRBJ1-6	TGTGCCAGTAAAGGGACAAATAATTCACCCCTCCACTTT	CASKGTNNSPLHF
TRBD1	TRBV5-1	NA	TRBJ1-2	TGCGCCAGCCGGGAGGGACAGGGGTCCTACTATGGCTACACCTTC	CASREGQGSYYGYTF
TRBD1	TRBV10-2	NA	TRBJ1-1	TGCGCCAGCAGTGAGTCCCGGGACAGGACCCCTTACACTGAAGCTTTCTTT	CASSESRDRTPYTEAFF